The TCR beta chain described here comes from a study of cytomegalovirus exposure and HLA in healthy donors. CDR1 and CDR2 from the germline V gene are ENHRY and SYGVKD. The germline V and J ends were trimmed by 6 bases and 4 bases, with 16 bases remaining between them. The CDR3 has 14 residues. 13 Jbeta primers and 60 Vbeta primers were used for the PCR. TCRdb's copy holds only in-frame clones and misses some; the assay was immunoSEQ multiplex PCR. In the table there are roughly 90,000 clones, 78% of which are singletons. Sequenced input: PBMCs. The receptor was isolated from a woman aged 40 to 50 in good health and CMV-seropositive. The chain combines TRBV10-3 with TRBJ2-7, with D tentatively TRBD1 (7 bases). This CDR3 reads CAISRQGGPYEQYF. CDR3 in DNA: TGTGCCATCAGCAGACAGGGAGGCCCTTACGAGCAGTACTTC.